Listed below are T cell receptor beta chains from one sample, sequenced in a study of graft-versus-host responses after intestinal transplantation. Their recognized antigens are unknown. Method: immunoSEQ multiplex PCR; TCRdb's copy keeps in-frame clones and lacks some. This sample has some 130,000 clones, with more than 90% found just once. The sequencing used unstimulated CD4+ T cells sorted from spleen or lymph node cells, collected before intestinal transplant. All receptors come from a human donor who received an intestinal transplant. CDR3s include the opening cysteine and the closing phenylalanine or tryptophan. The D gene is left open where the match is weak. The size entry is marked missing in some rows and otherwise reads once, few, many or a size class.

cdr3_aa	cdr3_nt	clone_size	v_call	j_call	d_call
CASSITGATNEKLFF	TGTGCCAGCAGTATAACAGGGGCAACTAATGAAAAACTGTTTTTT	NA	TRBV6-5	TRBJ1-4	TRBD1
CASSPKMGLLYTEAFF	TGTGCCAGCAGCCCCAAGATGGGACTTTTATACACTGAAGCTTTCTTT	once	TRBV5-4	TRBJ1-1	NA
CASSIPKMNTEAFF	TGTGCCAGTAGTATTCCGAAAATGAACACTGAGGCTTTCTTT	NA	TRBV19	TRBJ1-1	NA
CASSDWDTSGNTIYF	TGCGCCAGCAGCGATTGGGACACCTCTGGAAACACCATATATTTT	NA	TRBV5-1	TRBJ1-3	NA
CASRGAGTGKETQYF	TGTGCCAGCAGGGGGGCCGGGACAGGGAAAGAGACCCAGTACTTC	NA	TRBV6-1	TRBJ2-5	TRBD1
CASSVAGPDTQYF	TGTGCCAGCAGCGTAGCTGGCCCAGATACGCAGTATTTT	NA	TRBV9	TRBJ2-3	NA
CASSQDRGQSGTIYF	TGCGCCAGCAGCCAAGATAGAGGACAGTCAGGCACCATATATTTT	NA	TRBV4-1	TRBJ1-3	NA
CASSAGSGFYNEQFF	TGTGCCAGCAGTGCGGGTAGCGGGTTCTACAATGAGCAGTTCTTC	NA	TRBV6-5	TRBJ2-1	TRBD2
CSVDGVTYNEQFF	TGCAGCGTTGACGGGGTTACCTACAATGAGCAGTTCTTC	NA	TRBV29-1	TRBJ2-1	NA
CASSQGGEETQYF	TGTGCCAGCAGCCAGGGGGGGGAAGAGACCCAGTACTTC	NA	TRBV6-1	TRBJ2-5	NA
CASSEPRGSYNSPLHF	TGCGCCAGCAGTGAGCCGAGGGGATCCTATAATTCACCCCTCCACTTT	NA	TRBV10-2	TRBJ1-6	NA
CASSPGTVNTEAFF	TGTGCCAGCAGCCCCGGGACAGTGAACACTGAAGCTTTCTTT	NA	TRBV6-5	TRBJ1-1	TRBD1
CASSPDSLNEKLFF	TGTGCCAGCTCCCCGGACAGCCTTAATGAAAAACTGTTTTTT	NA	TRBV18	TRBJ1-4	NA
CAISVDSTDTQYF	TGTGCCATCAGCGTGGACAGCACAGATACGCAGTATTTT	NA	TRBV10-3	TRBJ2-3	NA
CASSPLIGWNTEAFF	TGTGCCAGCTCACCCTTAATAGGGTGGAACACTGAAGCTTTCTTT	NA	TRBV18	TRBJ1-1	NA
CASSTLAEETQYF	TGTGCCAGCAGTACCCTAGCGGAAGAGACCCAGTACTTC	NA	TRBV2	TRBJ2-5	TRBD2
CATSRVGNTQYF	TGTGCCACCAGCAGAGTTGGTAACACGCAGTATTTT	NA	TRBV15	TRBJ2-3	NA
CASRLGSKDGYTF	TGCGCCAGCAGGCTTGGTAGTAAGGATGGCTACACCTTC	NA	TRBV5-1	TRBJ1-2	NA
CASSLIDGELFF	TGTGCCAGCAGCTTAATCGACGGGGAGCTGTTTTTT	NA	TRBV7-3	TRBJ2-2	NA
CASSLYPQGGTGELFF	TGTGCCAGCAGTCTCTACCCGCAAGGGGGTACCGGGGAGCTGTTTTTT	NA	TRBV27	TRBJ2-2	NA
CASSLWRLNTEAFF	TGTGCCAGCAGCTTGTGGCGGTTGAACACTGAAGCTTTCTTT	NA	TRBV5-5	TRBJ1-1	NA
CASSLERGGGVTDTQYF	TGCGCCAGCAGCTTGGAGAGGGGGGGCGGCGTGACAGATACGCAGTATTTT	NA	TRBV5-1	TRBJ2-3	NA
CASSYSRNQPQHF	TGTGCCAGCAGTTACTCGCGGAACCAGCCCCAGCATTTT	NA	TRBV6-5	TRBJ1-5	NA
CASRKTGGPNEQFF	TGTGCCAGCAGAAAAACGGGGGGGCCGAATGAGCAGTTCTTC	NA	TRBV2	TRBJ2-1	TRBD2
CASSAVTGTYTF	TGTGCCAGCAGCGCCGTGACGGGGACTTACACCTTC	NA	TRBV5-6	TRBJ1-2	NA
CASSFIDINSPLHF	TGTGCCAGCAGTTTTATCGACATTAATTCACCCCTCCACTTT	NA	TRBV6-5	TRBJ1-6	NA
CASSRGLLTDTQYF	TGTGCCAGCAGTAGGGGGCTCCTCACAGATACGCAGTATTTT	NA	TRBV6-5	TRBJ2-3	TRBD1
CASSVRPGNTIYF	TGTGCCAGCAGTGTAAGACCTGGAAACACCATATATTTT	NA	TRBV6-5	TRBJ1-3	NA
CAWSRTGAIYF	TGTGCCTGGAGTAGAACAGGGGCCATATATTTT	NA	TRBV30	TRBJ1-3	TRBD1
CASSPGLAGGTDTQYF	TGTGCCAGCAGCCCGGGACTAGCGGGGGGGACAGATACGCAGTATTTT	NA	TRBV7-2	TRBJ2-3	TRBD2
CAISESIQSLGYTF	TGTGCCATCAGTGAGTCGATACAGAGTTTGGGCTACACCTTC	NA	TRBV10-3	TRBJ1-2	NA
CASSRGQGVSETQYF	TGTGCCAGCAGCCGGGGACAGGGAGTATCGGAGACCCAGTACTTC	NA	TRBV6-1	TRBJ2-5	TRBD1
CASSQRQGADTQYF	TGCGCCAGCAGCCAGCGACAGGGGGCAGATACGCAGTATTTT	NA	TRBV5-1	TRBJ2-3	TRBD1
CASSQEGGISASPLHF	TGCGCCAGCAGCCAAGAGGGGGGTATAAGTGCTTCACCCCTCCACTTT	NA	TRBV4-1	TRBJ1-6	NA
CASSDSKRLCARQTYGYTF	TGTGCCAGCAGTGACTCGAAGCGTTTATGTGCTCGACAGACCTATGGCTACACCTTC	NA	TRBV6-4	TRBJ1-2	NA
CASWSGLAGTGELFF	TGTGCCAGTTGGTCGGGACTAGCGGGGACCGGGGAGCTGTTTTTT	NA	TRBV19	TRBJ2-2	TRBD2
CASSLEWFSSYGYTF	TGCGCCAGCAGCTTGGAATGGTTTAGTAGCTATGGCTACACCTTC	NA	TRBV5-1	TRBJ1-2	NA
CASSDWGGGYTF	TGTGCCAGCAGTGATTGGGGGGGCGGCTACACCTTC	NA	TRBV2	TRBJ1-2	NA
CATSSQVSGANVLTF	TGTGCCACCAGCTCCCAAGTCTCTGGGGCCAACGTCCTGACTTTC	NA	TRBV15	TRBJ2-6	NA
CASLGLGYTF	TGTGCCAGCCTCGGGCTCGGCTACACCTTC	NA	TRBV28	TRBJ1-2	NA